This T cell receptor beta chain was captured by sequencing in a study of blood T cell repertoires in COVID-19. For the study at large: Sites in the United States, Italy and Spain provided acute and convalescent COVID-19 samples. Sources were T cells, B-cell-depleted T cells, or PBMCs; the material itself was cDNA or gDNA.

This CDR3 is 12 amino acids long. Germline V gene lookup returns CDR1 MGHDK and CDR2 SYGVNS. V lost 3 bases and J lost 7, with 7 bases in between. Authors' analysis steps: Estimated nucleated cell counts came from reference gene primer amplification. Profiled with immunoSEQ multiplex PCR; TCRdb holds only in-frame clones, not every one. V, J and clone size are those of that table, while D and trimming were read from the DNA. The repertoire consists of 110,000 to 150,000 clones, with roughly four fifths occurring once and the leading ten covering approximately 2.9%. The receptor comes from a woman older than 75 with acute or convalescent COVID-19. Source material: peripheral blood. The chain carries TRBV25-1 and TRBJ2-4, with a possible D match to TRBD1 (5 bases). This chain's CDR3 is CASSEQGNIQYF. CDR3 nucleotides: TGTGCCAGCAGTGAGCAGGGTAACATTCAGTACTTC.